This T cell receptor beta chain was recorded in a study of blood T cell repertoires in COVID-19. Background on the study: Material from acute and convalescent COVID-19 was sourced from the United States, Italy and Spain. From T cells, B-cell-depleted T cells, or PBMCs came the material, which was cDNA or gDNA.

The repertoire was sequenced with immunoSEQ multiplex PCR; TCRdb's copy has only in-frame clones and lacks some. This table has approximately 290,000 clones, roughly 89% appearing once. The germline V and J ends were trimmed by 1 base and 4 bases, with 10 bases remaining between them. CDR1 LNHDA and CDR2 SQIVND come from the germline V gene (reference sequence). The length of the CDR3 is 14 residues. This clone came up once. The chain employs TRBV19 and TRBJ1-2; possible D gene TRBD1, 5 bases. What was sequenced was peripheral blood. This receptor was obtained from a man between 25 and 39 years old with acute or convalescent COVID-19. The CDR3 spells CASSIGGASYGYTF. CDR3 coding DNA: TGTGCCAGTAGTATAGGCGGGGCCTCCTATGGCTACACCTTC.